The 24 T cell receptor beta chains below all came from one sample that was sequenced in a study of blood T cells in healthy people across ages. With a J-beta primer mix and a sample-barcoded 5' primer, a second PCR ran roughly 7 to 11 cycles. One entry per CDR3 protein, called by TCRdb with MiXCR from the 5' RACE reads. Seen here are about 1.1 million distinct CDR3 sequences, roughly two fifths observed once, and the top ten hold 13%. Sequencing input: blood. All receptors come from a man between 18 and 35 years old in good health.

This clonotype was recorded many times. This rearrangement joins TRBV10-3 to TRBJ2-3; D might be TRBD1 or TRBD2, each matching 5 bases. V dropped 3 bases and J dropped 2 bases, with 12 bases sitting between them. The length of the CDR3 is 15 residues. Germline V gives CDR1 ENHRY, CDR2 SYGVKD. The CDR3 DNA sequence: TGTGCCATCAGTGACCGGGACCGCAACACAGATACGCAGTATTTT. Its translation is CAISDRDRNTDTQYF.

The chain couples TRBV30 to TRBJ2-7; no definite D call. The DNA end is more similar to TRBJ2-5, so the J call may be wrong. This CDR3 has 11 amino acids. Germline V gives CDR1 GTSNPN, CDR2 SVGIG (reference sequence). The CDR3 sequence is CAGKRSGTQYF. The CDR3 nucleotides read TGTGCCGGGAAAAGATCCGGGACCCAGTACTTC.

To note about this clonotype: A much larger clone lies a single base off, so this may be a read error. V usage is TRBV7-3 and J usage is TRBJ2-1, with 7 bases matching TRBD1. V lost 0 bases, J lost 6 bases, and 5 bases stayed unmatched. This CDR3 is 15 amino acids long. Germline CDR1 SGHTA, CDR2 FQGTGA. The CDR3 loop reads CASSLTGAGGNEQFF. CDR3 nucleotide sequence: TGTGCCAGCAGCTTAACAGGGGCAGGGGGCAATGAGCAGTTCTTC.

V usage is TRBV7-9 and J usage is TRBJ1-6; possible D gene TRBD1, 5 bases. This CDR3 spans 17 amino acids. Per germline, CDR1 SEHNR and CDR2 FQNEAQ (reference sequence). The V gene lost 0 bases and the J gene lost 2 bases, with 11 bases spanning the gap. The CDR3 loop reads CASSLAGTTTYNSPLHF. DNA of the CDR3: TGTGCCAGCAGCTTAGCTGGGACGACTACCTATAATTCACCCCTCCACTTT.

V and J are TRBV29-1 and TRBJ1-2, with D possibly matching TRBD1 (5 bases). The CDR3 is 17 residues long. CDR1 is SQVTM, CDR2 ANQGSEA, per germline. V was shortened by 1 base and J by 3 bases, with 21 bases between the two germline ends. CDR3 nucleotide sequence: TGCAGCGTTGAAGGTGGAATTGAGACCGGGGCAGACTATGGCTACACCTTC. Translation: CSVEGGIETGADYGYTF. Full variable domain (outside the CDR3, taken from reference TRBV29-1 and TRBJ1-2): SAVISQKPSRDICQRGTSLTIQCQVDSQVTMMFWYRQQPGQSLTLIATANQGSEATYESGFVIDKFPISRPNLTFSTLTVSNMSPEDSSIYLCSVEGGIETGADYGYTFGSGTRLTVV.

This clonotype appeared a single time. The chain employs TRBV4-2 and TRBJ2-1, with 10 positions matching TRBD1. CDR3 size: 15 residues. J lost 6 bases, V lost 0 bases, and 2 bases had no gene match. From germline, CDR1 is LGHNA and CDR2 YNFKEQ. The CDR3 loop reads CASSQDGTGVNEQFF. Written as DNA, the CDR3 is TGTGCCAGCAGCCAAGATGGGACAGGGGTCAATGAGCAGTTCTTC.

The gene calls are TRBV2 and TRBJ2-1; 7 bases are a match to TRBD1. J gave up 6 bases and V 7 bases, and 9 bases lay outside the gene matches. This CDR3 comprises 14 residues. The V gene's germline CDR1 is SNHLY and CDR2 FYNNEI. Here the CDR3 reads CASTIDRVGNEQFF. Written as DNA, the CDR3 is TGTGCCAGCACCATCGACAGGGTGGGCAATGAGCAGTTCTTC.

This clonotype was counted between two and nine times. The chain carries TRBV7-3 and TRBJ2-1, with a possible D match to TRBD2 (6 bases). Per germline, CDR1 SGHTA and CDR2 FQGTGA. The V end lost 2 bases, the J end lost 3 bases, and 11 bases lay between the germline ends. The CDR3 totals 15 residues. The CDR3, as DNA: TGTGCCAGCAGCTTAGAAGTGGGGGGCTACAATGAGCAGTTCTTC. It codes for CASSLEVGGYNEQFF.

This clonotype was counted ten times or more. V gene TRBV6-6 combines with J gene TRBJ2-4; the D gene is possibly TRBD2 (5 bases). V lost 1 base, J lost 5 bases, and 12 bases lay in between. Germline V gene lookup returns CDR1 MNHNY and CDR2 SVGAGI (reference sequence). This CDR3 comprises 15 residues. The CDR3 spells CASSYLADSENIQYF. For the CDR3, the DNA is TGTGCCAGCAGTTACTTGGCGGACTCGGAAAACATTCAGTACTTC.

This clonotype was counted between two and nine times. This rearrangement joins TRBV14 to TRBJ1-1; D uncertain. Germline V CDR1 and CDR2: SGHDN, FVKESK. The CDR3 totals 17 residues. V shed 2 bases and J shed 4 bases, with 20 bases lying between them. Here the CDR3 DNA reads TGTGCCAGCAGCCAAAAACCAGACCGATACCGAGGCACTGAAGCTTTCTTT. Its protein is CASSQKPDRYRGTEAFF.

The chain carries TRBV5-1 and TRBJ2-5; TRBD2 agrees at 7 bases. V gave up 4 bases and J gave up 5 bases; unmatched junction bases: 8. CDR1 is SGHRS, CDR2 YFSETQ, per germline. CDR3 length: 14 amino acids. The CDR3 here is CASSPGTIWETQYF. The CDR3 region has the DNA TGCGCCAGCAGCCCTGGGACTATTTGGGAGACCCAGTACTTC.

CDR3 residues: CASRQDRGPGYTF. As DNA, the CDR3 is TGTGCCAGCAGACAAGATAGGGGACCTGGCTACACCTTC. The V gene is TRBV5-5, the J gene TRBJ1-2, with TRBD1 as a possible D gene (5 bases). The CDR3 is made up of 13 amino acids. Germline assignment: CDR1 SGHKS and CDR2 YYEKEE (reference sequence). Trimming shortened V by 5 bases and J by 7 bases, and 15 bases separated the two germline ends.

V and J are TRBV20-1 and TRBJ1-1; D call uncertain. The CDR3 extends over 12 amino acids. Germline lookup yields CDR1 DFQATT and CDR2 SNEGSKA (reference sequence). CDR3 sequence reads: CRPRPLSVEAFF. The CDR3, as DNA: TGCAGACCCCGACCGCTTTCGGTTGAAGCTTTCTTT.

This clonotype has only a few counts. The chain has TRBV6-5 and TRBJ1-5, with no clear D. Germline assignment: CDR1 MNHEY and CDR2 SVGAGI. The CDR3 is made up of 13 amino acids. V lost 5 bases to trimming and J lost 4 bases, with 9 bases between them. CDR3 coding DNA: TGTGCCAGCAGTGCCGAGGGTAATCAGCCCCAGCATTTT. Protein sequence: CASSAEGNQPQHF.

This rearrangement joins TRBV6-1 to TRBJ1-1, with D perhaps TRBD1 (6 bases). This CDR3 contains 16 residues. Trimming took 5 bases from V and 0 from J, leaving 16 bases between them. CDR1 is MNHNS and CDR2 is SASEGT in the germline V gene. The DNA of the CDR3 is TGTGCCAGCAGTCCCTACCGGACAGAAATGAACACTGAAGCTTTCTTT. As protein: CASSPYRTEMNTEAFF.

This chain connects TRBV5-5 to TRBJ1-4, with D perhaps TRBD1 (5 bases). Trimming took 6 bases from V and 3 from J, leaving 12 bases between them. The CDR3 has 14 residues. Germline V gene sequence: CDR1 SGHKS, CDR2 YYEKEE (reference sequence). The CDR3 region is CASIPGRANEKLFF. CDR3 nucleotide sequence: TGTGCCAGCATCCCGGGACGGGCTAATGAAAAACTGTTTTTT.

In its sample, this clonotype was seen many times. The gene calls are TRBV4-3 and TRBJ1-6; 9 bases line up with TRBD1. Germline V gives CDR1 LGHNA, CDR2 YSLEER. The CDR3 runs 17 residues. J lost 4 bases, V lost 3 bases, and 7 bases had no gene match. CDR3 DNA: TGCGCCAGCAGCCAGGATTTCGGGACAGGGTATAATTCACCCCTCCACTTT. Protein product: CASSQDFGTGYNSPLHF.

The chain carries TRBV4-3 and TRBJ1-2; TRBD1 is a possible D gene (5 bases). Germline assignment: CDR1 LGHNA and CDR2 YSLEER. V dropped 6 bases and J dropped 1 base, with 15 bases sitting between them. The CDR3 consists of 15 residues. The CDR3 nucleotides are TGCGCCAGCAGTGGGTTGGGGGGGGATAACTATGGCTACACCTTC. This codes for CASSGLGGDNYGYTF.

The J gene is TRBJ1-1, the V gene TRBV6-2 or TRBV6-3; D remains unclear. Germline V gene sequence: CDR1 MNHEY, CDR2 SVGEGT. The CDR3 runs 15 residues. V lost 0 bases and J 2 bases, leaving 10 bases between the germline ends. In nucleotides, the CDR3 is TGTGCCAGCAGTTACTCGATGATGGAAAACACTGAAGCTTTCTTT. Its translation: CASSYSMMENTEAFF.

The V call is TRBV6-5, the J call TRBJ1-2; 7 bases align to TRBD1. This CDR3 comprises 14 residues. V gave up 7 bases and J gave up 8 bases; unmatched junction bases: 13. Germline V CDR1 and CDR2: MNHEY, SVGAGI. The CDR3 region has the DNA TGTGCCAGCATTCGGACAGGATTCTCCGGAGGCTACACCTTC. It is translated as CASIRTGFSGGYTF.

V and J are TRBV7-2 and TRBJ2-5, with D unclear. This CDR3 spans 14 amino acids. V dropped 1 base and J dropped 3 bases, with 9 bases sitting between them. Germline-derived CDR1 and CDR2 are SGHTA and FQGNSA. CDR3 DNA: TGTGCCAGCAGCTTAGACAGAGAAAAAGAGACCCAGTACTTC. Protein sequence: CASSLDREKETQYF.

This chain's CDR3 is CASSLTDPNTEAFF. DNA of the CDR3: TGTGCCAGCAGCTTAACGGACCCGAACACTGAAGCTTTCTTT. The chain couples TRBV7-9 to TRBJ1-1; D is ambiguous. The CDR3 length is 14 residues. Germline V gene sequence: CDR1 SEHNR, CDR2 FQNEAQ (reference sequence). Trimming shortened V by 2 bases and J by 1 base, and 8 bases separated the two germline ends.

This sequence joins TRBV20-1 and TRBJ2-1, with TRBD1 matching over 8 bases. Germline-derived CDR1 and CDR2 are DFQATT and SNEGSKA (reference sequence). The length of the CDR3 is 14 residues. The trim removed 3 bases at V and 8 bases at J, leaving 9 bases unmatched. The CDR3 reads CSASKGQGADEQFF. DNA for the CDR3: TGCAGTGCTAGCAAGGGGCAGGGGGCTGATGAGCAGTTCTTC.

The chain joins TRBV7-9 to TRBJ1-3; tentative D call: TRBD1 (6 bases). The V gene lost 5 bases and the J gene lost 0 bases, with 14 bases spanning the gap. Germline CDR1 reads SEHNR; CDR2 reads FQNEAQ (reference sequence). The CDR3 extends over 16 amino acids. CDR3 DNA sequence: TGTGCCAGCAGCGCGGACAGAGAAAGCTCTGGAAACACCATATATTTT. Amino acid sequence: CASSADRESSGNTIYF.